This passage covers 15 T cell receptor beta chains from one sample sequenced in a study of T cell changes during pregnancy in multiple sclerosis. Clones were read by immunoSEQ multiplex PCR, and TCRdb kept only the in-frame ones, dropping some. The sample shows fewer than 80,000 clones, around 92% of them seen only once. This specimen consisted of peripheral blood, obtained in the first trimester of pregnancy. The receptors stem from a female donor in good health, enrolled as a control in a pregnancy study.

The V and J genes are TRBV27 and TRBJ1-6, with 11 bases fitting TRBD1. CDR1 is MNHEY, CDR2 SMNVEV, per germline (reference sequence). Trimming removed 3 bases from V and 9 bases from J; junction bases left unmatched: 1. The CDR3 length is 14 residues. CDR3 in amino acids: CASSLGQGGSPLHF. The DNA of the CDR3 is TGTGCCAGCAGTTTGGGACAGGGGGGTTCACCCCTCCACTTT.

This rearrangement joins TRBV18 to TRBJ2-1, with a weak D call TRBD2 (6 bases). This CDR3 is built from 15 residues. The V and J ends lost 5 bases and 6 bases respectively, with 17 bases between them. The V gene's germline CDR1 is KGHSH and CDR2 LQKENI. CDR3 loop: CASSTRGEIGNEQFF. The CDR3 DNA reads TGTGCCAGCTCAACGCGCGGGGAGATAGGCAATGAGCAGTTCTTC.

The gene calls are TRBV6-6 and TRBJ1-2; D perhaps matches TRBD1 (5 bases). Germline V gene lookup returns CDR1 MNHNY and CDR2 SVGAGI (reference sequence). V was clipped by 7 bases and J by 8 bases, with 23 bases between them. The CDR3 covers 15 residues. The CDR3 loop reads CASKERQQQAGGYTF. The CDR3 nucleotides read TGTGCCAGCAAAGAAAGACAGCAACAAGCGGGCGGCTACACCTTC.

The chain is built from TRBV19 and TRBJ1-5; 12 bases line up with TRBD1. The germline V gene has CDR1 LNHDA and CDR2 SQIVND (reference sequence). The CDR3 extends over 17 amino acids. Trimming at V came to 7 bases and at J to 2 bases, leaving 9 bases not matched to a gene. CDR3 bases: TGTGCCAGTACCCCCGGGACAGGGGGCGTGGGCAATCAGCCCCAGCATTTT. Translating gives CASTPGTGGVGNQPQHF.

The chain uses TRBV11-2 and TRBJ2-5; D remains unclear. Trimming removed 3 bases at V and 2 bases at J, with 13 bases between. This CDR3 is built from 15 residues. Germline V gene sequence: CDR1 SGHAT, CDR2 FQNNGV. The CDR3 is CASSFSLDEQETQYF. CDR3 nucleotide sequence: TGTGCCAGCAGCTTTTCTCTAGATGAACAAGAGACCCAGTACTTC.

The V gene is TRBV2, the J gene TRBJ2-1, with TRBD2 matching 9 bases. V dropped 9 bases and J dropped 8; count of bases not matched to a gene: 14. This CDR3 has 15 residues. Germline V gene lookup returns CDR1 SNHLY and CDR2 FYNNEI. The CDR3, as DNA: TGTGCCAGTGTGGCGGGAGGGTCCTTCGGCGATGAGCAGTTCTTC. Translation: CASVAGGSFGDEQFF.

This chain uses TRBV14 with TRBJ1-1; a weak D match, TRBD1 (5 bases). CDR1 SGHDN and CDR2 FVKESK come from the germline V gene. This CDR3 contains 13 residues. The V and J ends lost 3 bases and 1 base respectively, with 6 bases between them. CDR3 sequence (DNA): TGTGCCAGCAGCCAGCAGGGGAACACTGAAGCTTTCTTT. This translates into CASSQQGNTEAFF.

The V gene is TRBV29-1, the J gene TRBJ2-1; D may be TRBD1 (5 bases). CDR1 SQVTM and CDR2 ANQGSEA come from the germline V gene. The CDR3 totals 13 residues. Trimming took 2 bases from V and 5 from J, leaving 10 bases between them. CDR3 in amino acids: CSVEPGHHNEQFF. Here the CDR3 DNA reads TGCAGCGTTGAACCCGGACACCACAATGAGCAGTTCTTC.

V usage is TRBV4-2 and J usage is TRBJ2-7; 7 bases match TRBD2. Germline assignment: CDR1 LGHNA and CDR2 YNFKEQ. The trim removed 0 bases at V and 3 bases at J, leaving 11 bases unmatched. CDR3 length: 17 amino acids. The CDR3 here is CASSQDFNGASGYEQYF. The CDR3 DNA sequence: TGTGCCAGCAGCCAAGACTTCAATGGGGCTAGCGGCTACGAGCAGTACTTC.

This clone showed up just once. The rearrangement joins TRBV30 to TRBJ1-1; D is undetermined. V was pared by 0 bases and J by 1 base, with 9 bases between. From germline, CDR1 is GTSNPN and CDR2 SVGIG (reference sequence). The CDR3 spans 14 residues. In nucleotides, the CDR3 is TGTGCCTGGAGTGTACAGTACCCGAACACTGAAGCTTTCTTT. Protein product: CAWSVQYPNTEAFF.

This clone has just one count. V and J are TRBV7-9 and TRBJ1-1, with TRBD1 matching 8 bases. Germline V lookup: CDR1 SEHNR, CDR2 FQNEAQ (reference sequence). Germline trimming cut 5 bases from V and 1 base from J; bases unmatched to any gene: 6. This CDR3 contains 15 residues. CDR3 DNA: TGTGCCAGCAGCCAGGGGGCTCGGCGGAACACTGAAGCTTTCTTT. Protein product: CASSQGARRNTEAFF.

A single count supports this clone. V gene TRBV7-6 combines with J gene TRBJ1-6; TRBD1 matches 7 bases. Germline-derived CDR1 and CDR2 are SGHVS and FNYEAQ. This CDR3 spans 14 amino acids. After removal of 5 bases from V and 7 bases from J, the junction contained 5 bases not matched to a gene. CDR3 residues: CASSMTGTNSPLHF. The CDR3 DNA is TGTGCCAGCAGCATGACAGGGACGAATTCACCCCTCCACTTT.

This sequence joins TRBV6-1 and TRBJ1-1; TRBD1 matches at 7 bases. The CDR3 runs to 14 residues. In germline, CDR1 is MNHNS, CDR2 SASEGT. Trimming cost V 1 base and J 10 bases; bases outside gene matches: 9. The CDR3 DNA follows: TGTGCCAGCAGTGAAGATTGGGACAGACGAAGAGCTTTCTTT. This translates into CASSEDWDRRRAFF.

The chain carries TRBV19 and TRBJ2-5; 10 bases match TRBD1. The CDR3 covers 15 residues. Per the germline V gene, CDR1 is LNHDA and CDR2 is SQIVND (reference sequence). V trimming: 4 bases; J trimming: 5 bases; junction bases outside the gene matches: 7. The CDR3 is CASSRETGGWETQYF. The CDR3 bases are TGTGCCAGTAGTAGAGAGACAGGGGGCTGGGAGACCCAGTACTTC. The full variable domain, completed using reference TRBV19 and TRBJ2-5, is DGGITQSPKYLFRKEGQNVTLSCEQNLNHDAMYWYRQDPGQGLRLIYYSQIVNDFQKGDIAEGYSVSREKKESFPLTVTSAQKNPTAFYLCASSRETGGWETQYFGPGTRLLVL.

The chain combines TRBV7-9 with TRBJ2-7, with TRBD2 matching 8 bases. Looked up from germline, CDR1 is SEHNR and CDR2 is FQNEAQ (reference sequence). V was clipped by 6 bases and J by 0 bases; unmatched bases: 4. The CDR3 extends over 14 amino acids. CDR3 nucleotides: TGTGCCAGCAGGTCTAGCGGGTCCTCCTACGAGCAGTACTTC. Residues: CASRSSGSSYEQYF. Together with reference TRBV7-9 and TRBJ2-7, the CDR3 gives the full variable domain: DTGVSQNPRHKITKRGQNVTFRCDPISEHNRLYWYRQTLGQGPEFLTYFQNEAQLEKSRLLSDRFSAERPKGSFSTLEIQRTEQGDSAMYLCASRSSGSSYEQYFGPGTRLTVT.